This T cell receptor beta chain is from a study of T cells in Graves' hyperthyroidism and ophthalmopathy. What was amplified from RNA transcripts were TCR beta CDR3 regions. First-round RT-PCR with HTBI primers amplified the TCR CDR3 region. TCRdb recomputed calls from the multiplex PCR reads with MiXCR, one row per CDR3 protein. The sample records under 350,000 distinct CDR3 sequences, 15% to 20% being singletons. Orbital computed tomography and thyroid ultrasound, together with serum TRAb and thyroxine and clinical symptoms, were used for diagnoses. V shed 4 bases and J 4 bases; nucleotides not matched to a gene: 8. Germline loops: CDR1 GTSNPN, CDR2 SVGIG (reference sequence). This CDR3 is built from 15 residues.

The receptor was isolated from a woman aged 45-60 years with Graves' hyperthyroidism. Sequencing was performed on blood. This sequence joins TRBV30 and TRBJ2-2; TRBD2 agrees at 8 bases. CDR3 region: CAWTGGLGGTGELFF. Written as DNA, the CDR3 is TGTGCCTGGACGGGGGGACTAGGAGGCACCGGGGAGCTGTTTTTT.